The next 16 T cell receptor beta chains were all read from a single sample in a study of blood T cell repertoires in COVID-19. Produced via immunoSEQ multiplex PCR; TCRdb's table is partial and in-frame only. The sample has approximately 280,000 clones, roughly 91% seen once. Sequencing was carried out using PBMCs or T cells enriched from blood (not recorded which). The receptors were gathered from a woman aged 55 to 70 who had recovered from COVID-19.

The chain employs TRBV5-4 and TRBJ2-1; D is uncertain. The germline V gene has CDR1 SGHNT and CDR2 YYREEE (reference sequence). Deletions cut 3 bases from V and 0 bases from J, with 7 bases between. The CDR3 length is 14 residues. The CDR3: CASSYDSSYNEQFF. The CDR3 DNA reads TGTGCCAGCAGCTATGATAGCTCCTACAATGAGCAGTTCTTC. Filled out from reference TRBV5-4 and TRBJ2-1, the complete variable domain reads ETGVTQSPTHLIKTRGQQVTLRCSSQSGHNTVSWYQQALGQGPQFIFQYYREEENGRGNFPPRFSGLQFPNYSSELNVNALELDDSALYLCASSYDSSYNEQFFGPGTRLTVL.

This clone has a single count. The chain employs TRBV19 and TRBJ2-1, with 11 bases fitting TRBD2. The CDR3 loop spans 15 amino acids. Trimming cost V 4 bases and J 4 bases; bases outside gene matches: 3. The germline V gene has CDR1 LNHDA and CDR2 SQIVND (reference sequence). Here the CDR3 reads CASSTLAGGYNEQFF. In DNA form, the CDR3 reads TGTGCCAGTAGTACCCTAGCGGGAGGATACAATGAGCAGTTCTTC.

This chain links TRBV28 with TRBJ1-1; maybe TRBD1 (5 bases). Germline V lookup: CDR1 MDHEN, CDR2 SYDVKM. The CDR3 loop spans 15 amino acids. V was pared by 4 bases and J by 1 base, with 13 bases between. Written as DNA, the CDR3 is TGTGCCAGCAGTTCGACCTCGGGGGGGAACACTGAAGCTTTCTTT. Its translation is CASSSTSGGNTEAFF.

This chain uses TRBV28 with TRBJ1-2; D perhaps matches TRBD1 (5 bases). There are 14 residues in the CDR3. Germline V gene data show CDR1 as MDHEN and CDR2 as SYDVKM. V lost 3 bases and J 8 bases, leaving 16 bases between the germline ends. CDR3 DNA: TGTGCCAGCAGTTTGGCAGGGTATTTTGAAGGCTACACCTTC. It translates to CASSLAGYFEGYTF.

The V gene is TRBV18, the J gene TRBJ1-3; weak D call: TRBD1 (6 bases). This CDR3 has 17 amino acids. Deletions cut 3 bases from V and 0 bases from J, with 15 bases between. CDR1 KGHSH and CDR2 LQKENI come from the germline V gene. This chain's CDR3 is CASSPQGTSSSGNTIYF. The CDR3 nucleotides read TGTGCCAGCTCACCCCAAGGGACATCAAGCTCTGGAAACACCATATATTTT.

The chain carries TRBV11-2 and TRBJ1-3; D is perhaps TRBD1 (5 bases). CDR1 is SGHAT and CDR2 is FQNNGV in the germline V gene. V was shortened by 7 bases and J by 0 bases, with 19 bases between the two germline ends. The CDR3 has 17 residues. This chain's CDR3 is CASTLQATGVSGNTIYF. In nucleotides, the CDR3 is TGTGCCAGCACCCTCCAGGCAACGGGGGTCTCTGGAAACACCATATATTTT.

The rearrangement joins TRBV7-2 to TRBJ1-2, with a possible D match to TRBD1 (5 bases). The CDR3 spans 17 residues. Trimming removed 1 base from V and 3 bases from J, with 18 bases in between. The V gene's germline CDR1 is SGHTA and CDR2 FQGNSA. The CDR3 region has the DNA TGTGCCAGCAGCTTAGGGGGCGCAGGCGTTGCGTACTATGGCTACACCTTC. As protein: CASSLGGAGVAYYGYTF.

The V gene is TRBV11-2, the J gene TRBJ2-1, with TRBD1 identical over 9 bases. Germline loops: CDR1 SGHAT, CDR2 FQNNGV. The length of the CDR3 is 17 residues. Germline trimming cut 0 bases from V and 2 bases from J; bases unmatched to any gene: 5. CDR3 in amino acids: CASSLDVRDRAYNEQFF. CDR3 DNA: TGTGCCAGCAGCTTAGATGTCAGGGACAGGGCCTACAATGAGCAGTTCTTC.

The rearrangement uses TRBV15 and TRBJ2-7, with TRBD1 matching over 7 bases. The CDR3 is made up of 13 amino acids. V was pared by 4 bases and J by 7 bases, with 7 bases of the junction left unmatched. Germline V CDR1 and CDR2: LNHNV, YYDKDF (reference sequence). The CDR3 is CATSIGQAREQYF. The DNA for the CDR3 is TGTGCCACCAGCATTGGACAGGCGAGGGAGCAGTACTTC.

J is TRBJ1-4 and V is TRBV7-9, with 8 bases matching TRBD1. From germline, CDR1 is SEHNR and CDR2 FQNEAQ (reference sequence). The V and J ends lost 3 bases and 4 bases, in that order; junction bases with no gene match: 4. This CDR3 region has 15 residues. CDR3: CASSFSGGLNEKLFF. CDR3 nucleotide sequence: TGTGCCAGCAGCTTTTCAGGGGGCCTTAATGAAAAACTGTTTTTT.

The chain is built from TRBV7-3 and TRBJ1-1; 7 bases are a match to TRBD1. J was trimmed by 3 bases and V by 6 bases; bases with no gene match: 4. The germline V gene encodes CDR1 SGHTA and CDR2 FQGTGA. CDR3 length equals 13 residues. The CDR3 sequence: CASRRQGDTEAFF. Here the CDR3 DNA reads TGTGCCAGCAGGCGGCAGGGGGACACTGAAGCTTTCTTT. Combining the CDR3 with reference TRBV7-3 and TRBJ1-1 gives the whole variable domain GAGVSQTPSNKVTEKGKYVELRCDPISGHTALYWYRQSLGQGPEFLIYFQGTGAADDSGLPNDRFFAVRPEGSVSTLKIQRTERGDSAVYLCASRRQGDTEAFFGQGTRLTVV.

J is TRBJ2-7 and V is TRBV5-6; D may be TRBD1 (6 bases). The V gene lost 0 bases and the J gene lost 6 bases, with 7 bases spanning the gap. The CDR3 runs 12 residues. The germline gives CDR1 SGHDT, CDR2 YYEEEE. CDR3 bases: TGTGCCAGCAGCTTGGTAGGGGGCGAGCAGTACTTC. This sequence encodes CASSLVGGEQYF.

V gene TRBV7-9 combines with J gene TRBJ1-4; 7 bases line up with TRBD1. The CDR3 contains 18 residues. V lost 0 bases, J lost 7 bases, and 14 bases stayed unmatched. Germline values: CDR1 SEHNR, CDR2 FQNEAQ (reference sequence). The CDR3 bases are TGTGCCAGCAGCTTAGCCGAAGGGACAGTTCGGCGAGGTGAAAAACTGTTTTTT. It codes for CASSLAEGTVRRGEKLFF.

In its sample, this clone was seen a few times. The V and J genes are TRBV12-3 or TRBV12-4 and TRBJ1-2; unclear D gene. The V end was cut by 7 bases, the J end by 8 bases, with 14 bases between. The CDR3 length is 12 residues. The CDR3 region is CASTLGGRGYTF. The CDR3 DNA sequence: TGTGCCAGCACCTTAGGAGGGAGGGGCTACACCTTC.

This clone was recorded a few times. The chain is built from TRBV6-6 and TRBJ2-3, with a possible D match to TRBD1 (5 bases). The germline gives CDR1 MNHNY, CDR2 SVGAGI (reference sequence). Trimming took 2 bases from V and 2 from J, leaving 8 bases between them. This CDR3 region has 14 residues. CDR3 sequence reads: CASSYGHITDTQYF. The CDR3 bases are TGTGCCAGCAGTTACGGACACATCACAGATACGCAGTATTTT.

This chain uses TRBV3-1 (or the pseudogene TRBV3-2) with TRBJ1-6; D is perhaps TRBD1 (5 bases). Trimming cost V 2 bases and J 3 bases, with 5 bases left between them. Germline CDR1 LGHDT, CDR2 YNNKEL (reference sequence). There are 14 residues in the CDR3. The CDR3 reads CASSQRGYNSPLHF. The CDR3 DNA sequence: TGTGCCAGCAGCCAAAGGGGCTATAATTCACCCCTCCACTTT.